Following are 32 T cell receptor beta chains from one sample sequenced in a study of vaccination effects on CD4 cells after COVID-19. Before sequencing, viral peptide pools were used by the ViraFEST assay to expand antigen-specific CD4+ T cells. Around day 10 of culture, CD4+ T cells were separated out. Vaccinees lacked prior SARS-CoV-2 infection and tested negative for nucleocapsid antibodies. Their antigen targets remain unknown. The data were produced by immunoSEQ multiplex PCR, yet TCRdb's version contains in-frame clones alone and is incomplete. The table shows some 31,000 clones, with around three quarters occurring only once. The sequencing used CD4+ T cells from PBMCs cultured with HCoV-OC43 spike peptides, collected before COVID-19 vaccination. Subset of the sample: HCoV-OC43 spike overlapping peptide pool stimulation. The receptor source for this set is a human donor who received a COVID-19 vaccine.

The CDR3 loop is CASRRTGSNDEQYF. The CDR3 DNA is TGTGCCAGTAGGCGGACAGGGTCAAACGACGAGCAGTACTTC. The V gene is TRBV19, the J gene TRBJ2-7; 8 positions agree with TRBD1. After removal of 6 bases from V and 5 bases from J, the junction contained 9 bases not matched to a gene. The CDR3 extends over 14 amino acids. Germline loops: CDR1 LNHDA, CDR2 SQIVND (reference sequence).

The chain is built from TRBV3-1 (or the pseudogene TRBV3-2) and TRBJ1-1; D unclear. The germline V gene has CDR1 LGHDT and CDR2 YNNKEL (reference sequence). This CDR3 contains 12 residues. The V and J ends lost 1 base and 10 bases respectively, with 10 bases between them. This CDR3 reads CASSQGDQGAFF. The CDR3 nucleotides are TGTGCCAGCAGCCAAGGCGATCAAGGAGCTTTCTTT.

The chain couples TRBV5-1 to TRBJ1-2; 7 nucleotides align to TRBD1. This CDR3 region has 14 residues. Germline-derived CDR1 and CDR2 are SGHRS and YFSETQ. Trimming at V came to 2 bases and at J to 3 bases, leaving 4 bases not matched to a gene. CDR3 loop: CASSFDRADYGYTF. The DNA of the CDR3 is TGCGCCAGCAGCTTCGACAGGGCTGACTATGGCTACACCTTC.

This clone was found a few times. The chain links TRBV28 to TRBJ1-5, with D unresolved. Germline CDR1 is MDHEN and CDR2 is SYDVKM. CDR3 size: 14 residues. Trimming took off 2 bases at V and 2 bases at J, with 7 bases between the two ends. The CDR3 here is CASSLKGCNQPQHF. The DNA for the CDR3 is TGTGCCAGCAGTTTAAAGGGTTGCAATCAGCCCCAGCATTTT.

V usage is TRBV6-1 and J usage is TRBJ2-3, with 7 bases identical to TRBD2. In germline, CDR1 is MNHNS, CDR2 SASEGT. V lost 4 bases to trimming and J lost 5 bases; unmatched junction nucleotides: 12. The CDR3 has 16 residues. CDR3: CASSANGAGALDTQYF. CDR3 nucleotide sequence: TGTGCCAGCAGTGCCAACGGGGCGGGAGCATTAGATACGCAGTATTTT.

The rearrangement joins TRBV6-2 or TRBV6-3 to TRBJ1-1, with D tentatively TRBD1 (5 bases). Germline assignment: CDR1 MNHEY and CDR2 SVGEGT. CDR3 length equals 12 residues. V shed 6 bases and J shed 6 bases, with 11 bases lying between them. CDR3 loop: CASSPGMPEAFF. In nucleotides, the CDR3 is TGTGCCAGCAGCCCAGGGATGCCTGAAGCTTTCTTT.

This rearrangement joins TRBV24-1 to TRBJ2-1; D unclear. The V gene's germline CDR1 is KGHDR and CDR2 SFDVKD. The germline V and J ends were trimmed by 6 bases and 9 bases, with 14 bases remaining between them. This CDR3 is 13 amino acids long. The CDR3 is CATSRTPASEQFF. The DNA of the CDR3 is TGTGCCACCAGTCGCACGCCGGCGAGTGAGCAGTTCTTC.

The chain carries TRBV6-5 and TRBJ2-5, with 8 bases that match TRBD2. CDR1 MNHEY and CDR2 SVGAGI come from the germline V gene. Trimming cost V 5 bases and J 5 bases; bases outside gene matches: 10. CDR3 length: 15 residues. The CDR3 region has the DNA TGTGCCAGCAGTCGTATAAGCGGGGGTCCGGAGACCCAGTACTTC. Its protein is CASSRISGGPETQYF.

The chain carries TRBV5-4 and TRBJ1-4; 8 nucleotides match TRBD1. This CDR3 has 15 amino acids. V trimming: 3 bases; J trimming: 8 bases; junction bases outside the gene matches: 9. The germline gives CDR1 SGHNT, CDR2 YYREEE (reference sequence). This chain's CDR3 is CASSSQGQGYEKLFF. DNA of the CDR3: TGTGCCAGCAGCTCTCAAGGACAGGGCTACGAAAAACTGTTTTTT.

The V and J genes are TRBV7-9 and TRBJ2-5, with 7 bases identical to TRBD2. CDR1 is SEHNR, CDR2 FQNEAQ, per germline (reference sequence). V lost 1 base to trimming and J lost 6 bases; unmatched junction nucleotides: 8. The CDR3 runs to 15 residues. This CDR3 is CASSLGAGDGKTQYF. CDR3 nucleotide sequence: TGTGCCAGCAGCTTAGGTGCGGGAGATGGAAAGACCCAGTACTTC.

The chain has TRBV7-2 and TRBJ2-7, with a weak D call TRBD1 (6 bases). CDR3 size: 13 residues. V lost 4 bases and J lost 7, with 14 bases in between. Germline CDR1 and CDR2: SGHTA and FQGNSA. This chain's CDR3 is CASSSHREREQYF. For the CDR3, the DNA is TGTGCCAGCAGCTCCCACAGGGAGCGGGAGCAGTACTTC.

This chain connects TRBV30 to TRBJ1-6; 9 bases map to TRBD1. This CDR3 has 14 residues. V lost 5 bases, J lost 10 bases, and 9 bases stayed unmatched. Germline values: CDR1 GTSNPN, CDR2 SVGIG (reference sequence). The DNA for the CDR3 is TGTGCCTGGTCTACCCCGGGACAGGGCTCACCCCTCCACTTT. Translation gives CAWSTPGQGSPLHF.

This chain uses TRBV5-5 with TRBJ1-5; D remains unclear. Germline loops: CDR1 SGHKS, CDR2 YYEKEE (reference sequence). The CDR3 is 14 residues long. The ends were cut back, 2 bases at V and 7 bases at J, with 13 bases in the middle. The DNA for the CDR3 is TGTGCCAGCAGCTTCATGGGTGCGGGACAGCCCCAGCATTTT. It is translated as CASSFMGAGQPQHF.

The chain is built from TRBV3-1 (or the pseudogene TRBV3-2) and TRBJ2-2; D gene unclear. This CDR3 region has 14 residues. Trimming stripped 0 bases from V and 5 bases from J, with 7 bases between. Germline values: CDR1 LGHDT, CDR2 YNNKEL (reference sequence). This chain's CDR3 is CASSQEPATGELFF. In DNA, the CDR3 is TGTGCCAGCAGCCAAGAACCGGCGACCGGGGAGCTGTTTTTT.

This clone was counted ten times or more. This rearrangement joins TRBV5-1 to TRBJ1-2; D not certain. V gave up 0 bases and J gave up 5 bases, with 5 bases separating them. This CDR3 is built from 12 residues. CDR1 is SGHRS and CDR2 is YFSETQ in the germline V gene. CDR3 nucleotide sequence: TGCGCCAGCAGCTTGGAAGGGTATGGCTACACCTTC. Amino acids: CASSLEGYGYTF.

The V gene is TRBV7-2, the J gene TRBJ2-1; 8 nucleotides agree with TRBD2. The CDR3 contains 21 residues. Unmatched junction bases numbered 19, after V lost 0 bases and J lost 3 bases. The germline gives CDR1 SGHTA, CDR2 FQGNSA. Written as DNA, the CDR3 is TGTGCCAGCAGCTTAGCGTATATTGCTTTAGGAAGGGGACTAGTCTACAATGAGCAGTTCTTC. Its translation: CASSLAYIALGRGLVYNEQFF.

The rearrangement links TRBV25-1 to TRBJ1-2; 10 bases fit TRBD1. Unmatched junction bases numbered 10, after V lost 6 bases and J lost 3 bases. The CDR3 runs to 16 residues. CDR1 is MGHDK and CDR2 is SYGVNS in the germline V gene. CDR3 region: CASRPGQGRGYYGYTF. CDR3 sequence (DNA): TGTGCCAGCAGGCCGGGACAGGGGCGAGGATACTATGGCTACACCTTC.

The V and J genes are TRBV7-2 and TRBJ2-5; no reliable D call. Per the germline V gene, CDR1 is SGHTA and CDR2 is FQGNSA. There are 14 residues in the CDR3. The V gene lost 1 base and the J gene lost 4 bases, with 10 bases spanning the gap. The CDR3 DNA is TGTGCCAGCAGCTTAGGTGCCCACGGAGAGACCCAGTACTTC. Its protein is CASSLGAHGETQYF.

This chain joins TRBV19 and TRBJ1-1; a weak D match, TRBD1 (6 bases). CDR1 LNHDA and CDR2 SQIVND come from the germline V gene (reference sequence). The germline V and J ends were trimmed by 8 bases and 7 bases, with 17 bases remaining between them. The CDR3 spans 13 residues. CDR3 sequence (DNA): TGTGCCAGTGGAAATGACAGGTCCCGTGAAGCTTTCTTT. This gives the protein CASGNDRSREAFF.

The chain links TRBV7-2 to TRBJ2-3; 7 nucleotides line up with TRBD2. The CDR3 covers 17 residues. Germline lookup yields CDR1 SGHTA and CDR2 FQGNSA. With V trimmed by 2 bases and J by 2 bases, 10 bases remained unmatched. CDR3 sequence reads: CASSLRLLAGVTDTQYF. DNA of the CDR3: TGTGCCAGCAGCTTACGGCTCCTGGCGGGAGTCACAGATACGCAGTATTTT. The whole variable domain, remainder taken from reference TRBV7-2 and TRBJ2-3, is GAGVSQSPSNKVTEKGKDVELRCDPISGHTALYWYRQSLGQGLEFLIYFQGNSAPDKSGLPSDRFSAERTGGSVSTLTIQRTQQEDSAVYLCASSLRLLAGVTDTQYFGPGTRLTVL.

The chain joins TRBV9 to TRBJ2-7, with a weak D call TRBD2 (6 bases). The CDR3 runs to 15 residues. The ends were cut back, 0 bases at V and 5 bases at J, with 15 bases in the middle. The germline gives CDR1 SGDLS, CDR2 YYNGEE. This chain's CDR3 is CASSVGGTGDHEQYF. CDR3 nucleotides: TGTGCCAGCAGCGTAGGGGGGACTGGGGACCACGAGCAGTACTTC.

The rearrangement uses TRBV11-1 and TRBJ2-7; 9 bases align to TRBD1. CDR3 length equals 16 residues. The V segment lost 1 base and the J segment 1 base; nucleotides outside the gene matches: 5. CDR1 SGHAT and CDR2 FQDESV come from the germline V gene (reference sequence). The DNA for the CDR3 is TGTGCCAGCAGCTTAGGTTTCGGGACAGGGTCCTACGAGCAGTACTTC. This sequence encodes CASSLGFGTGSYEQYF.

The chain recombines TRBV5-1 with TRBJ1-1; D remains ambiguous. V dropped 4 bases and J dropped 0 bases, with 10 bases sitting between them. The germline gives CDR1 SGHRS, CDR2 YFSETQ. This CDR3 is 14 amino acids long. CDR3 sequence (DNA): TGCGCCAGCAGCGAAAACGGGATGAACACTGAAGCTTTCTTT. It codes for CASSENGMNTEAFF.

V usage is TRBV19 and J usage is TRBJ1-5, with 10 bases identical to TRBD1. Per germline, CDR1 LNHDA and CDR2 SQIVND (reference sequence). Losses at the gene ends were 5 bases for V and 6 bases for J; bases not matched to a gene: 10. The length of the CDR3 is 16 residues. The CDR3: CASSPLTGGAGQPQHF. CDR3 DNA sequence: TGTGCCAGTAGTCCGTTGACAGGGGGCGCCGGTCAGCCCCAGCATTTT.

This chain connects TRBV5-1 to TRBJ2-1, with 8 nucleotides matching TRBD1. V lost 0 bases to trimming and J lost 10 bases; unmatched junction nucleotides: 12. Germline loops: CDR1 SGHRS, CDR2 YFSETQ. This CDR3 contains 16 residues. The CDR3: CASSLAVGQGQGEQFF. CDR3 DNA: TGCGCCAGCAGCTTGGCGGTAGGACAGGGCCAAGGGGAGCAGTTCTTC.

The rearrangement joins TRBV2 to TRBJ2-3, with 10 bases identical to TRBD2. This CDR3 has 15 residues. Germline CDR1 reads SNHLY; CDR2 reads FYNNEI. J gave up 1 base and V 4 bases, and 2 bases lay outside the gene matches. Here the CDR3 reads CASSVLAGGTDTQYF. In nucleotides, the CDR3 is TGTGCCAGCAGTGTCCTAGCGGGGGGCACAGATACGCAGTATTTT.

A remark on this clone: Other DNA sequences in this specimen translate into the identical CDR3. This chain links TRBV5-1 with TRBJ1-6; possibly TRBD1 for D (6 bases). V lost 4 bases and J 9 bases, leaving 14 bases between the germline ends. Germline V gene sequence: CDR1 SGHRS, CDR2 YFSETQ. The CDR3 is 14 residues long. The CDR3: CASSPQGSGSPLHF. The CDR3 DNA is TGCGCCAGCAGCCCACAGGGATCGGGTTCACCCCTCCACTTT.

This chain joins TRBV28 and TRBJ2-1; 7 bases map to TRBD2. V shed 1 base, J shed 4 bases, and the junction held 4 bases outside the gene matches. Germline-derived CDR1 and CDR2 are MDHEN and SYDVKM. The CDR3 totals 15 residues. CDR3 protein: CASSLFASGYNEQFF. The CDR3, as DNA: TGTGCCAGCAGTTTATTTGCTAGCGGATACAATGAGCAGTTCTTC.

The chain has TRBV19 and TRBJ2-2; possibly TRBD1 or TRBD2 for D (6 bases each). V gave up 7 bases and J gave up 5 bases, with 17 bases separating them. Germline values: CDR1 LNHDA, CDR2 SQIVND (reference sequence). The CDR3 loop spans 15 amino acids. CDR3 sequence reads: CASNTKGGRTGELFF. The CDR3 DNA sequence: TGTGCCAGTAACACGAAGGGGGGCAGGACCGGGGAGCTGTTTTTT.

This rearrangement joins TRBV19 to TRBJ2-2; 8 nucleotides agree with TRBD2. The CDR3 is 14 residues long. V trimming: 6 bases; J trimming: 1 base; junction bases outside the gene matches: 1. The V gene's germline CDR1 is LNHDA and CDR2 SQIVND (reference sequence). CDR3 sequence: CASRSGGNTGELFF. In nucleotides, the CDR3 is TGTGCCAGTAGAAGCGGGGGGAACACCGGGGAGCTGTTTTTT.

J is TRBJ2-3 and V is TRBV19; D is undetermined. Trimming cost V 4 bases and J 3 bases, with 5 bases left between them. The CDR3 totals 12 residues. Germline V gives CDR1 LNHDA, CDR2 SQIVND (reference sequence). CDR3 sequence reads: CASSTGTDTQYF. The CDR3 nucleotides are TGTGCCAGTAGTACCGGGACAGATACGCAGTATTTT.

The rearrangement joins TRBV20-1 to TRBJ2-5; weak D call: TRBD1 (7 bases). There are 14 residues in the CDR3. Germline loops: CDR1 DFQATT, CDR2 SNEGSKA (reference sequence). V was pared by 3 bases and J by 7 bases, with 18 bases between. The CDR3 DNA reads TGCAGTGCTAGTTCCCCAGGGGGGCCGGGGACCCAGTACTTC. This sequence encodes CSASSPGGPGTQYF.